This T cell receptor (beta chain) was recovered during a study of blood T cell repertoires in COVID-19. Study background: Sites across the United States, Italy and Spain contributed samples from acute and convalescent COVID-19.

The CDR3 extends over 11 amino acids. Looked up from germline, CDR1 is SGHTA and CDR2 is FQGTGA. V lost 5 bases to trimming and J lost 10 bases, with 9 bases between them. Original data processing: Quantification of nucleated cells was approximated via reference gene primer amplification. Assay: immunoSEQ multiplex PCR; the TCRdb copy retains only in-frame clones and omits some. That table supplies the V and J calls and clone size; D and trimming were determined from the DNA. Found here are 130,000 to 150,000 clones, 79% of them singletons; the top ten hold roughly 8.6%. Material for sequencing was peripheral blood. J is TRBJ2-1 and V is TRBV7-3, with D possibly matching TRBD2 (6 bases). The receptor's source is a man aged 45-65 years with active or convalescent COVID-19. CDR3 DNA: TGTGCCAGCAGCCAGGGAGGCGAGCAGTTCTTC. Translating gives CASSQGGEQFF. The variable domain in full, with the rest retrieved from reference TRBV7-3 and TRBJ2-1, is GAGVSQTPSNKVTEKGKYVELRCDPISGHTALYWYRQSLGQGPEFLIYFQGTGAADDSGLPNDRFFAVRPEGSVSTLKIQRTERGDSAVYLCASSQGGEQFFGPGTRLTVL.